These T cell receptor beta chains were read from a single sample in a study of cytomegalovirus exposure and HLA in healthy donors. The data were produced by immunoSEQ multiplex PCR, yet TCRdb's version contains in-frame clones alone and is incomplete. The data contain around 120,000 clones, over 60% of them singletons. Material: PBMCs. The receptors shown here come from a woman in her thirties or forties in good health and CMV-seronegative. Both conserved end residues are part of each CDR3. A D gene is named only where the DNA matches it firmly. Only part of the rows carry a size: once, few, many, or a class if the clone is expanded.

cdr3_aa cdr3_nt j_call d_call clone_size v_call
CASSSVGQGENEKLFF TGTGCCAGCAGCTCGGTGGGACAGGGAGAAAATGAAAAACTGTTTTTT TRBJ1-4 TRBD1 few TRBV11-2
CASSRRGTDTQYF TGTGCCAGCAGCCGCAGGGGCACAGATACGCAGTATTTT TRBJ2-3 . few TRBV7-9
CASSRTGDGVEQYF TGTGCCAGTAGTCGGACAGGGGATGGTGTCGAGCAGTACTTC TRBJ2-7 TRBD1 . TRBV19
CASSLDRGQTQYF TGTGCCAGCAGCCTCGACAGGGGGCAGACCCAGTACTTC TRBJ2-5 TRBD1 . TRBV7-9
CASSYYRSSYEQYF TGTGCCAGCAGTTACTACAGAAGCTCCTACGAGCAGTACTTC TRBJ2-7 . . TRBV6-5
CASSPRQGKNIQYF TGCGCCAGCAGCCCAAGACAGGGTAAAAACATTCAGTACTTC TRBJ2-4 TRBD1 . TRBV5-1
CASSPQQGSYEQYF TGTGCCAGCAGCCCGCAACAGGGTTCCTACGAGCAGTACTTC TRBJ2-7 . once TRBV11-2
CASSPWGSEQYF TGTGCCAGCAGCCCCTGGGGCAGCGAGCAGTACTTC TRBJ2-7 . few TRBV7-2
CASSYPGEKLFF TGTGCCAGCAGTTATCCGGGGGAAAAACTGTTTTTT TRBJ1-4 . . TRBV28
CASTNTGTEEYF TGTGCCAGCACTAATACCGGGACAGAGGAATACTTC TRBJ2-7 TRBD1 . TRBV6-5
CASSQGSGWSEKLFF TGCGCCAGCAGCCAAGGGTCAGGGTGGTCTGAAAAACTGTTTTTT TRBJ1-4 . . TRBV4-1
CASIVGGLSNTGELFF TGCGCCAGCATAGTCGGGGGACTTTCGAACACCGGGGAGCTGTTTTTT TRBJ2-2 . . TRBV10-2
CASSSGTEGSKNIQYF TGTGCCAGCAGCTCGGGGACTGAGGGATCCAAAAACATTCAGTACTTC TRBJ2-4 . . TRBV5-4
CASSLGGGQETQYF TGTGCCAGCAGCTTGGGGGGAGGCCAAGAGACCCAGTACTTC TRBJ2-5 . . TRBV7-2
CASSWGGNTGELFF TGTGCCAGCAGTTGGGGCGGGAACACCGGGGAGCTGTTTTTT TRBJ2-2 . . TRBV28
CASSPTLNYGYTF TGTGCCAGCAGCCCTACTTTAAACTATGGCTACACCTTC TRBJ1-2 . . TRBV27
CATGSSYNEQFF TGTGCCACCGGGAGCTCCTACAATGAGCAGTTCTTC TRBJ2-1 . . TRBV15
CASGAGSTNYGYTF TGTGCCAGCGGGGCGGGGTCCACTAACTATGGCTACACCTTC TRBJ1-2 . . TRBV28
CASAPDSTYGYTF TGTGCCAGCGCGCCGGACAGTACCTATGGCTACACCTTC TRBJ1-2 . . TRBV6-5
CSVTWTDAYEQYF TGCAGCGTTACTTGGACAGACGCCTACGAGCAGTACTTC TRBJ2-7 . . TRBV29-1
CASTVRGGTEAFF TGTGCCAGCACGGTGAGGGGGGGCACTGAAGCTTTCTTT TRBJ1-1 . . TRBV2
CASRQTGAEAFF TGTGCCAGCAGACAAACAGGGGCTGAAGCTTTCTTT TRBJ1-1 TRBD1 . TRBV7-9
CASSLGPYQPQHF TGTGCCAGCAGTTTAGGGCCCTATCAGCCCCAGCATTTT TRBJ1-5 . once TRBV27
CASSFGGRGETQYF TGCGCCAGCAGCTTCGGCGGGAGAGGGGAGACCCAGTACTTC TRBJ2-5 TRBD2 . TRBV5-1
CASSMLGGGPGDTQYF TGTGCCAGCAGCATGCTCGGGGGGGGGCCCGGCGATACGCAGTATTTT TRBJ2-3 TRBD2 . TRBV7-9
CASSSRAVETQYF TGTGCCAGCAGCTCGCGGGCGGTGGAGACCCAGTACTTC TRBJ2-5 . . TRBV5-8
CASSKPRRQGEDEKLFF TGTGCCAGCAGCAAACCCCGAAGACAGGGGGAAGACGAAAAACTGTTTTTT TRBJ1-4 . . TRBV21-1
CASSRGGGGPYEQYF TGTGCCAGCAGCCGGGGTGGGGGAGGGCCCTACGAGCAGTACTTC TRBJ2-7 TRBD2 once TRBV27
CASSQEAQGTYEQYF TGCGCCAGCAGCCAAGAGGCACAGGGTACCTACGAGCAGTACTTC TRBJ2-7 . few TRBV4-1
CASSVGGSGANGLTF TGTGCCAGCAGTGTGGGCGGCTCTGGGGCCAACGGCCTGACTTTC TRBJ2-6 . . TRBV6-1
CAIGPGTGYSPLHF TGTGCCATCGGACCCGGGACAGGGTATTCACCCCTCCACTTT TRBJ1-6 TRBD1 . TRBV10-3
CASSQRGGSGRTDTQYF TGCGCCAGCAGCCAGCGCGGGGGTAGCGGGAGGACAGATACGCAGTATTTT TRBJ2-3 TRBD2 . TRBV4-1
CASSLGEHYEQYF TGTGCTAGCAGCTTAGGGGAGCACTACGAGCAGTACTTC TRBJ2-7 . . TRBV7-7
CASSPPADRGLPYEQYF TGTGCCAGCTCACCACCGGCGGACAGGGGGCTGCCCTACGAGCAGTACTTC TRBJ2-7 TRBD1 . TRBV18
CASSFQTGNTEAFF TGTGCCAGCAGCTTTCAAACAGGGAACACTGAAGCTTTCTTT TRBJ1-1 . . TRBV13
CASSSQGVAGKDTQYF TGTGCCAGCAGCTCGCAGGGGGTAGCGGGGAAAGATACGCAGTATTTT TRBJ2-3 . . TRBV5-4
CASSLLAGGKGTQYF TGTGCCAGCAGCTTACTAGCGGGAGGGAAGGGGACCCAGTACTTC TRBJ2-5 TRBD2 . TRBV11-2
CATPPGISANTGELFF TGTGCCACCCCCCCAGGGATAAGCGCGAACACCGGGGAGCTGTTTTTT TRBJ2-2 . . TRBV7-9
CASRKLAGGPNEQFF TGTGCCAGCAGGAAACTAGCGGGAGGGCCCAATGAGCAGTTCTTC TRBJ2-1 TRBD2 . TRBV27
CASNPAGRFLDTQYF TGTGCCAGCAACCCAGCGGGAAGGTTTTTAGATACGCAGTATTTT TRBJ2-3 TRBD2 . TRBV7-9
CASSMGLQVAFF TGTGCCAGTAGTATGGGACTCCAAGTAGCTTTCTTT TRBJ1-1 . . TRBV19
CASSPSAGSRSPLHF TGTGCCAGCTCACCATCGGCGGGATCGCGATCACCCCTCCACTTT TRBJ1-6 . . TRBV18
CASSPSGSPSSYEQYF TGTGCCAGCAGTCCTAGCGGGAGCCCGAGCTCCTACGAGCAGTACTTC TRBJ2-7 TRBD2 . TRBV6-6